The entry below describes one T cell receptor (beta chain). This clonotype came up many times. What antigen it recognizes has not been identified. Nothing much larger sits one base from this clone, and base qualities are not available. This specimen belongs to a study of CD8 T cells in ankylosing spondylitis (TCRdb year 2017). In terms of the full investigation: To find TCR variants linked to disease, the study profiled T cell receptor beta repertoires in ankylosing spondylitis patients and healthy donors. The full study cohort comprised 25 ankylosing spondylitis patients and about a hundred healthy donors. Peripheral blood samples were taken, and synovial fluid was additionally collected from ankylosing spondylitis patients.

Overall study results and their limits: Some of the motif variants had been reported before in the synovial fluid and blood of reactive arthritis patients, a finding that suggests common disease-initiation mechanisms. The disease-linked clones were reported as significantly enriched in matched synovial fluid samples from ankylosing spondylitis patients. Blood from ankylosing spondylitis patients appeared to be characterized by a TCR beta motif composed of several highly homologous amino acid variants. In peripheral blood, the disease-linked clones were found at relatively low frequencies and had a CD8+ phenotype.

TCRdb names Illumina HiSeq 2500 as the instrument used. Quantitative 5'-RACE with molecular barcodes was the method used to prepare the TCR beta libraries. In the source study's methods: A new computational method based on a probabilistic model of VDJ rearrangement was used to identify disease-linked TCR variants. TCRdb cleaned the public reads at Q25 with fastp, built clones with MiXCR and kept in-frame beta chains. When rows share a CDR3 protein, they turn into one entry using the most common DNA and genes. The V and J calls and clone size are TCRdb's, not the authors'. This sample gives just under 350,000 distinct CDR3 sequences in total; 14% to 15% of them show up just once. The ten most abundant clones make up less than 1.1% of the sample. The CDR3 starts with the cysteine, ends with the phenylalanine, and has 17 residues. The entry retains the CDR3 DNA only, 51 bases that are in frame from base 1. The V and J ends are trimmed by 6 bases and 1 base, leaving 19 bases between them.

The source material was blood, either unsorted or a sorted T cell fraction (not recorded which). The chain uses TRBV12-3 or TRBV12-4 and TRBJ2-4, with the D gene call left open. The receptor comes from a male donor with ankylosing spondylitis or in good health (not recorded which). In nucleotides, the sequence is TGTGCCAGCAGCGACCGGCCGGTTAATTGGGCCAAAAACATTCAGTACTTC. Translated, it reads CASSDRPVNWAKNIQYF.